This T cell receptor (beta chain) was recorded in a study of cytomegalovirus exposure and HLA in healthy donors. Study outcomes and limitations: Follow-up analysis later connected one missense variant in DCLRE1C with trimming of TCR beta V- and J-genes.

The PCR contained 60 Vbeta and 13 Jbeta primers. The data were produced by immunoSEQ multiplex PCR, yet TCRdb's version contains in-frame clones alone and is incomplete. Altogether 160,000 or so clones are present, 72% being singletons, with the ten largest covering 2% to 2.5%. CDR3 length: 15 amino acids. Trimming pared 2 bases from V and 1 base from J, leaving 11 bases between. CDR1 is SGHTA and CDR2 is FQGNSA in the germline V gene. Concerning this clone itself: No antigen is known for it.

The V call is TRBV7-2, the J call TRBJ1-1; D is uncertain. The receptor's source is a human donor in good health. Sequenced sample: PBMCs. This CDR3 reads CASSLYGEGNTEAFF. The CDR3 DNA is TGTGCCAGCAGCTTATACGGGGAGGGGAACACTGAAGCTTTCTTT.